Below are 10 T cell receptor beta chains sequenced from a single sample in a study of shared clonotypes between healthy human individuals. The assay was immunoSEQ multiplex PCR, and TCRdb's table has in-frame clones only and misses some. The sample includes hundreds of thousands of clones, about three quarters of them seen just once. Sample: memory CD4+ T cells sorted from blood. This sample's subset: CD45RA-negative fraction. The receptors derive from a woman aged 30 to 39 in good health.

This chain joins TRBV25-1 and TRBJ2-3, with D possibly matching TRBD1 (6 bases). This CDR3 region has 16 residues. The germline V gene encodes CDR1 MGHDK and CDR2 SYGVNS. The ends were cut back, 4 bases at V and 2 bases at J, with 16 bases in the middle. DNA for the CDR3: TGTGCCAGCAGTGGACAGGAACATGGCCCCACAGATACGCAGTATTTT. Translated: CASSGQEHGPTDTQYF.

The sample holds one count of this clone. The CDR3 DNA reads TGTGCCAGCAGCAGCCGGGACAGGAACTACGAGCAGTACTTC. It translates to CASSSRDRNYEQYF. The chain links TRBV21-1 to TRBJ2-7; the table names TRBD1, a call not compared with the DNA. TRBV21-1 is a pseudogene. The CDR3 is 14 amino acids.

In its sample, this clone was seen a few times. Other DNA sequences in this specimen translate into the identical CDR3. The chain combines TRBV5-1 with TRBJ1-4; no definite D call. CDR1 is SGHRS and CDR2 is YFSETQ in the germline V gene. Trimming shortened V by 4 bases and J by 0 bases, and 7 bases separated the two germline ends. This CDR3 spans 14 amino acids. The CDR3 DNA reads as TGCGCCAGCAGCCTGGGTTCAACTAATGAAAAACTGTTTTTT. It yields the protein CASSLGSTNEKLFF.

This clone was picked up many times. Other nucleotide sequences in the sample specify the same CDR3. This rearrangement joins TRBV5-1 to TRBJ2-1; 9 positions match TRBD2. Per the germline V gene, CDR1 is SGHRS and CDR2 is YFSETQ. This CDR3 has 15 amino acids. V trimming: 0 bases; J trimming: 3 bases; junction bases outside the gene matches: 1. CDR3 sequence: CASSLDSGSYNEQFF. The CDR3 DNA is TGCGCCAGCAGCTTGGATAGCGGGAGCTACAATGAGCAGTTCTTC.

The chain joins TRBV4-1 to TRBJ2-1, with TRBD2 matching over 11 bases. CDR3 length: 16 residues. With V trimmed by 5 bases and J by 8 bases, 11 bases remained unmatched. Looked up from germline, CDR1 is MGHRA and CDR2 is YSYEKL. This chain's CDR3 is CASSKGLAGGVYEQFF. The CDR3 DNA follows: TGCGCCAGCAGCAAAGGGCTAGCGGGAGGTGTATATGAGCAGTTCTTC.

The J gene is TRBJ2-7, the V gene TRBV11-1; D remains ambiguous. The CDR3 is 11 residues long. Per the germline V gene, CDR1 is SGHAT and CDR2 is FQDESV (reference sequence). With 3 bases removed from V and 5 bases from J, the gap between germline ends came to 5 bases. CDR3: CASSFQDEQYF. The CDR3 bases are TGTGCCAGCAGCTTCCAAGACGAGCAGTACTTC.

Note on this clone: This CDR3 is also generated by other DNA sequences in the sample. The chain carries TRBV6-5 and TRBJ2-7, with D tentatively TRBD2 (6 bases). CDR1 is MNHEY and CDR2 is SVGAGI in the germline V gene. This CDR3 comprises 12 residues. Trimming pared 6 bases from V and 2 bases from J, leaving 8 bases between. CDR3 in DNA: TGTGCCAGCAGCGGAGGGCCCTACGAGCAGTACTTC. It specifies CASSGGPYEQYF.

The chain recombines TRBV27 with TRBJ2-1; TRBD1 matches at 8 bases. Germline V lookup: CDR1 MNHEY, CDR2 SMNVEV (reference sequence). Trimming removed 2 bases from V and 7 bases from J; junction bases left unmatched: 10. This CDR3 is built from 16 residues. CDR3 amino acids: CASSLLGTRGLNEQFF. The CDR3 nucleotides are TGTGCCAGCAGTTTACTGGGAACCAGGGGGCTGAATGAGCAGTTCTTC.

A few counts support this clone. The CDR3, as DNA: TGTGCCAGCTCCCGGCCTACCTCGACAGGGGGCGTGGACGAGCAGTACTTC. This codes for CASSRPTSTGGVDEQYF. The chain combines TRBV25-1 with TRBJ2-7; 10 nucleotides line up with TRBD1. Germline CDR1 reads MGHDK; CDR2 reads SYGVNS. Losses at the gene ends were 8 bases for V and 5 bases for J; bases not matched to a gene: 18. The CDR3 contains 17 residues.

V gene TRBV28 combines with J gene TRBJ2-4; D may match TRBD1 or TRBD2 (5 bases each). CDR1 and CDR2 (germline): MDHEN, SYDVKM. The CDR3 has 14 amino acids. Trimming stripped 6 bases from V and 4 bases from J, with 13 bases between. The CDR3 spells CASRPPGRKNIQYF. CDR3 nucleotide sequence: TGTGCCAGCAGGCCCCCGGGACGTAAAAACATTCAGTACTTC.